The 21 T cell receptor beta chains given below trace back to one sample, sequenced in a study of CD8+CD57+ T cells in acquired aplastic anemia. TCR beta VDJ and CDR3 were profiled, and genomic DNA was the template. TCRdb processed the reads anew with MiXCR; each CDR3 protein has one entry. The data hold some 120,000 distinct CDR3 sequences, with 40% observed a single time. Patients included in sequencing had previously demonstrated CD8+CD57+ cell expansion by flow cytometry. The sequencing sample was made of sorted CD4+, CD8+, or CD8+CD57+ T cells (not recorded which) from PBMCs. The receptors originated from a human donor with aplastic anemia.

This clonotype was seen ten or more times. The genes are TRBV20-1 and TRBJ2-3, with 13 bases aligning to TRBD2. The CDR3 sequence is 16 residues long. Trimming at V came to 6 bases and at J to 7 bases, leaving 13 bases not matched to a gene. CDR1 and CDR2 (germline): DFQATT, SNEGSKA (reference sequence). The CDR3: CSALMRTSGGGHTQYF. Here the CDR3 DNA reads TGCAGTGCGCTGATGCGGACTAGCGGGGGAGGTCATACGCAGTATTTT.

A note on this clonotype: This may come from a read error, since a much larger clone is one base off. Lacking the conserved final phenylalanine or tryptophan, this CDR3 likely reflects a read error. The DNA for the CDR3 is TGTGCCAGCAGCCTAACGGGGTGGGGCAGCCCGAGGGGGGAGACCCAGTACTCC. This translates into CASSLTGWGSPRGETQYS. This chain links TRBV7-3 with TRBJ2-5; D possibly corresponds to TRBD1 (6 bases). Per germline, CDR1 SGHTA and CDR2 FQGTGA. The CDR3 extends over 18 amino acids.

This clonotype was seen a few times. V and J are TRBV29-1 and TRBJ2-7, with 9 bases lining up with TRBD1. The J segment lost 0 bases and the V segment lost 7 bases, leaving 7 bases of the junction unmatched. The CDR3 loop spans 14 amino acids. Per the germline V gene, CDR1 is SQVTM and CDR2 is ANQGSEA. The CDR3 is CSARPGQGSYEQYF. CDR3 bases: TGCAGCGCCCGTCCGGGACAGGGCTCCTACGAGCAGTACTTC.

The table lists this clonotype with many counts. V is TRBV9 and J is TRBJ1-4; D gene uncertain. The V gene's germline CDR1 is SGDLS and CDR2 YYNGEE. Trimming cost V 0 bases and J 8 bases, with 8 bases left between them. The CDR3 contains 13 residues. The CDR3 nucleotides read TGTGCCAGCAGCGTAGGCCCGAAGGAAAAACTGTTTTTT. The encoded protein is CASSVGPKEKLFF.

V is TRBV7-9 and J is TRBJ2-5, with TRBD1 as a possible D gene (6 bases). Trimming removed 3 bases at V and 8 bases at J, with 13 bases between. The CDR3 spans 13 residues. Germline loops: CDR1 SEHNR, CDR2 FQNEAQ (reference sequence). Written as DNA, the CDR3 is TGTGCCAGCAGCTTGGGACAAGGCTTTACCCAGTACTTC. The encoded protein is CASSLGQGFTQYF. Full variable domain (remainder filled in from reference TRBV7-9 and TRBJ2-5): DTGVSQNPRHKITKRGQNVTFRCDPISEHNRLYWYRQTLGQGPEFLTYFQNEAQLEKSRLLSDRFSAERPKGSFSTLEIQRTEQGDSAMYLCASSLGQGFTQYFGPGTRLLVL.

This clonotype was detected ten times or more. This chain links TRBV6-2 or TRBV6-3 with TRBJ2-7; 8 bases fit TRBD1. The ends lost 4 bases at V and 7 bases at J; junction bases unmatched: 6. This CDR3 has 13 amino acids. From germline, CDR1 is MNHEY and CDR2 SVGEGT. For the CDR3, the DNA is TGTGCCAGCAGTTTTGGACAGGGCCGAGAGCAGTACTTC. This codes for CASSFGQGREQYF.

For this clonotype: Just one base apart from a much larger clone, this may be a read error. The V and J genes are TRBV13 and TRBJ2-7; maybe TRBD2 (6 bases). There are 8 residues in the CDR3. The germline V gene encodes CDR1 PRHDT and CDR2 FYEKMQ (reference sequence). CDR3 in DNA: TGTGCCACCCTCGGACTACTCTTC. Translation: CATLGLLF.

This rearrangement joins TRBV5-6 to TRBJ1-6, with 7 nucleotides matching TRBD1. Looked up from germline, CDR1 is SGHDT and CDR2 is YYEEEE. This CDR3 is built from 17 residues. The junction had 17 bases not matched to a gene; V was cut back by 8 bases and J by 6 bases. As DNA, the CDR3 is TGTGCCAGTAGAAGAGGACAGGTCGGGGGGTTTAATTCACCCCTCCACTTT. The encoded protein is CASRRGQVGGFNSPLHF.

This clonotype occurred many times. The chain employs TRBV4-1 and TRBJ1-3, with D unresolved. This CDR3 spans 17 amino acids. V dropped 0 bases and J dropped 2 bases, with 14 bases sitting between them. Germline V gene lookup returns CDR1 MGHRA and CDR2 YSYEKL. The CDR3 is CASSQDSARRAGNTIYF. The DNA for the CDR3 is TGCGCCAGCAGCCAAGATTCAGCACGGCGGGCTGGAAACACCATATATTTT.

Details on this clonotype: Relative to the germline gene, one junction end is altered; a read error may explain this. In DNA form, the CDR3 reads TGTGCCGGTAGTATAGGGCAGTCAAACACTGAAGCTTTCTTT. It yields the protein CAGSIGQSNTEAFF. The chain recombines TRBV19 with TRBJ1-1, with D hard to call. CDR1 and CDR2 (germline): LNHDA, SQIVND (reference sequence). CDR3 size: 14 residues.

The table lists this clonotype with many counts. The gene calls are TRBV2 and TRBJ1-4; no definite D call. Trimming pared 1 base from V and 6 bases from J, leaving 6 bases between. The germline V gene encodes CDR1 SNHLY and CDR2 FYNNEI. The length of the CDR3 is 13 residues. The CDR3 nucleotides read TGTGCCAGCAGTGAAGTGGGGTATGAAAAACTGTTTTTT. The encoded protein is CASSEVGYEKLFF.

The V call is TRBV29-1, the J call TRBJ2-3, with 8 positions matching TRBD1. The CDR3 covers 13 residues. J lost 4 bases, V lost 4 bases, and 4 bases had no gene match. Looked up from germline, CDR1 is SQVTM and CDR2 is ANQGSEA. The CDR3 reads CSVGLDRADTQYF. CDR3 coding DNA: TGCAGCGTTGGCTTGGACAGGGCAGATACGCAGTATTTT.

Ten or more counts support this clonotype. The CDR3 here is CASSSNGQGTDTQYF. CDR3 nucleotide sequence: TGTGCCAGCAGCTCTAATGGACAGGGCACAGATACGCAGTATTTT. This chain uses TRBV2 with TRBJ2-3; 7 nucleotides line up with TRBD1. CDR1 and CDR2 from the germline V gene are SNHLY and FYNNEI. The ends lost 6 bases at V and 1 base at J; junction bases unmatched: 7. This CDR3 comprises 15 residues.

The chain couples TRBV2 to TRBJ1-6; D remains unclear. Germline loops: CDR1 SNHLY, CDR2 FYNNEI. The ends were cut back, 4 bases at V and 8 bases at J, with 9 bases in the middle. CDR3 size: 13 residues. The CDR3 DNA reads TGTGCCAGCAGTGCGTCTTGGGATTCACCCCTCCACTTT. It yields the protein CASSASWDSPLHF.

This clonotype has just one count. Given a much more abundant clone one base away, this may be a read error. The chain employs TRBV5-1 and TRBJ2-1; tentatively, D is TRBD2 (6 bases). The CDR3 consists of 14 residues. The V end was cut by 1 base, the J end by 10 bases, with 15 bases between. Per the germline V gene, CDR1 is SGHRS and CDR2 is YFSETQ. The CDR3 is CASSLRDSVREQFF. In DNA, the CDR3 is TGCGCCAGCAGCTTGCGGGACTCGGTTAGGGAGCAGTTCTTC. The whole variable domain, filled in from reference TRBV5-1 and TRBJ2-1, reads KAGVTQTPRYLIKTRGQQVTLSCSPISGHRSVSWYQQTPGQGLQFLFEYFSETQRNKGNFPGRFSGRQFSNSRSEMNVSTLELGDSALYLCASSLRDSVREQFFGPGTRLTVL.

This clonotype has just a few counts. The chain is built from TRBV15 and TRBJ1-2; 7 nucleotides match TRBD1. J was trimmed by 8 bases and V by 0 bases; bases with no gene match: 6. Germline CDR1 and CDR2: LNHNV and YYDKDF (reference sequence). The CDR3 has 14 amino acids. CDR3 DNA: TGTGCCACCAGCAGAGACACAGGGGTGAAGGGCTACACCTTC. Protein sequence: CATSRDTGVKGYTF.

In its sample, this clonotype was seen once. As the CDR3 is not closed by the conserved phenylalanine or tryptophan, this likely results from a read error. The chain uses TRBV2 and TRBJ1-1; 7 nucleotides agree with TRBD1. This CDR3 spans 15 amino acids. The germline CDR1 and CDR2 sequences are SNHLY and FYNNEI. The V segment lost 6 bases and the J segment 1 base; nucleotides outside the gene matches: 8. The CDR3 DNA sequence: TGTGCCAGCAGCGTAACAGACAGGGCGAACACTGAAGCTTTCTCT. Its translation: CASSVTDRANTEAFS.

CDR3 bases: TGTGCCAGCAGTACGTACAGGGGGGGCTCTGGAAACACCATATATTTT. The encoded protein is CASSTYRGGSGNTIYF. The chain is built from TRBV25-1 and TRBJ1-3; 8 positions match TRBD1. Germline V lookup: CDR1 MGHDK, CDR2 SYGVNS. Losses at the gene ends were 5 bases for V and 0 bases for J; bases not matched to a gene: 6. This CDR3 comprises 16 residues.

This clonotype was observed a handful of times. This chain uses TRBV3-1 with TRBJ2-7; tentatively, D is TRBD1 or TRBD2 (6 bases each). The CDR3 extends over 14 amino acids. Germline loops: CDR1 LGHDT, CDR2 YNNKEL (reference sequence). The V gene lost 3 bases and the J gene lost 0 bases, with 9 bases spanning the gap. This chain's CDR3 is CASSHGGSSYEQYF. CDR3 DNA: TGTGCCAGCAGCCACGGGGGCTCCTCCTACGAGCAGTACTTC.

The CDR3 sequence: CASSGGQSSGNTIYF. CDR3 coding DNA: TGTGCCAGTAGTGGGGGACAGAGCTCTGGAAACACCATATATTTT. The rearrangement uses TRBV19 and TRBJ1-3; 7 bases are a match to TRBD1. Germline-derived CDR1 and CDR2 are LNHDA and SQIVND (reference sequence). The ends lost 5 bases at V and 0 bases at J; junction bases unmatched: 4. This CDR3 spans 15 amino acids.

The chain couples TRBV25-1 to TRBJ1-2; perhaps TRBD1 as D (5 bases). This CDR3 contains 13 residues. Germline V CDR1 and CDR2: MGHDK, SYGVNS. V was cut by 6 bases and J by 4 bases, with 12 bases left in between. DNA of the CDR3: TGTGCCAGCAGAGGGGACGACCGCTATGGCTACACCTTC. Protein product: CASRGDDRYGYTF.